This T cell receptor (beta chain) was documented in a study of cytomegalovirus exposure and HLA in healthy donors (dated by TCRdb to 2017 to 2019). Context from the whole study: An earlier analysis of approximately 590 of the donors reported about 250 Gb of sequence data and some 120 million unique TCR beta sequences from about 200 million T cells. Among the approximately 400 genotyped donors, around 81% belonged to the genetic ancestry cluster associated with self-reported Caucasian donors. Typing coverage differed by locus: A, B, C, DRB1 and DQB1 were typed in roughly 629-630 donors, DQA1 in approximately 520, DPA1 in some 570, and DPB1 in just under 490. A later analysis re-examined previously published TCR beta repertoires from 610 or so donors and added high-resolution HLA genotyping to investigate patterns of TCR occurrence. Across around 400 genotyped donors of the cohort, an average of roughly 250,000 unique TCR beta nucleotide sequences per donor were sequenced, and roughly a sixth of those sequences were non-productive. HLA typing included class I and class II loci at four-digit resolution. In the later analysis, no new phenotypic data were used to find candidate immune exposures; instead, reliance was placed on TCR beta sequences and their occurrence across donors. In an earlier analysis of a few hundred of the donors, high-throughput TCR beta sequencing was used to judge whether each TCR beta V gene segment behaved as functional or pseudogenic. The study used immunosequencing to profile the T cell repertoires of approximately 630 subjects and linked those repertoires to cytomegalovirus serostatus. In addition to the first cohort of hundreds of subjects, a separate validation cohort of approximately 130 different subjects was used. High-throughput TCR immunosequencing, statistical association of individual TCRs with disease status, and machine learning were combined to predict cytomegalovirus infection status. All discovery cohort repertoires had been generated on a single sequencing platform. About 5 DR-DQ haplotypes were handled as single units for association and clustering, since linkage in the cohort was strong. Around 320 gigabases of sequencing data and approximately 80 million unique TCR sequences were included in an early release covering several hundred HLA-typed donors. A later genetic analysis took genome-wide SNP genotypes for about three fifths of the roughly 700 donors and used that subset as a discovery cohort. Donor age, sex, ethnicity and CMV serostatus were compiled together with the repertoire data. The study was designed to test whether signatures of past pathogen exposure could be identified by cataloging public T cell receptors.

The cohort consisted of 600 to 750 healthy bone marrow donors. At the time of sampling, every cohort member was nominally healthy, though immune exposures that went unrecorded were likely present. The donor was CMV seronegative and belonged to the group of 380 or so seronegative cohort members. A peripheral blood sample was provided by each donor, and peripheral blood mononuclear cells were used for TCR beta sequencing. Genomic DNA was extracted from the blood cell samples with the Qiagen DNeasy Blood Extraction Kit. As concerns this clone: Its recognized antigen is unknown. The record has no base qualities; no much larger clone is one base away.

Counted from cysteine to phenylalanine, this CDR3 has 14 amino acids. CDR3 DNA only is kept here, 42 bases in frame from base 1. CDR1 and CDR2 are read off the germline V gene (reference sequence) as MNHEY and SMNVEV. Unmatched junction bases come to 4, with V trimmed by 8 bases and J by 7 bases. Overall results and qualifications from the work: Over 15 rarely observed V segments, including chromosome 9 orphons, were excluded from the earlier analysis of a few hundred of the donors because counts were too low. According to a later analysis, parvovirus B19, influenza, CMV and Epstein-Barr virus appeared linked to several top co-occurrence clusters. Sequencing depth was assumed to be roughly uniform across donors in the presence/absence analyses, though that assumption may not hold. The only immune exposure information available for the cohort was CMV serostatus. The study listed approximately 160 TCR beta chains as associated with cytomegalovirus. A cluster of highly shared sequence variants was judged likely to be a technical artifact of the sequencing pipeline. In a later analysis, HLA-associated TCR beta chains showed more clonal expansion and lower generation probabilities than non-associated chains that were equally common. Linkage disequilibrium might explain the correlated functional status among segregating V segments, but an unknown experimental factor could not be excluded. The cohort was sequenced for TCR beta chains only, and without alpha or paired-chain data the features that could be detected were limited. In an earlier analysis of some 500 of the donors, most TCR beta V segments were observed in productive rearrangements about 90% or about 30% of the time, broadly matching IMGT annotations. A later genetic analysis reported fewer N-insertions in productive TCRs among donors in an Asian-associated ancestry cluster than the approximately 670-donor mean. A later analysis associated 16,951 TCR beta sequences with specific HLA alleles at a false discovery rate of 0.05. A few of the identified cytomegalovirus-associated TCR beta chains were confirmed in vitro to be specific for cytomegalovirus antigens. The authors suggested that the approach could potentially be generalized to other disease states and immunological phenotypes. Most TCR sequences were seen in very few donors, while some public TCRs were found in many individuals. Some IMGT-functional V segments, including TRBV6-2 and TRBV6-3, could not be distinguished by the 87-base-pair reads and were therefore excluded. A further reported finding was that TCR beta sequences accurately predicted the HLA-A and HLA-B alleles for most subjects in the first cohort. In a later analysis, most CMV-associated TCR beta chains were found to appear HLA-restricted, with HLA associations seemingly driven largely by CMV exposure. In a later analysis, the rate of TCR association differed among HLA loci, with DRB1 alleles having the most associated TCRs and HLA-C alleles having the fewest. A later genetic analysis associated a missense DCLRE1C variant with V-gene and J-gene trimming of TCR beta chains, and an independent cohort replicated the association. Cytomegalovirus status was reported to be diagnosed by the classifier with high specificity and sensitivity in both the original and validation cohorts. Because HLA typing was unavailable for some donors at each locus, only the typed subset was used in association tests. When HLA alleles, especially DR and DQ, strongly co-occurred, attributing TCR associations to individual alleles was difficult.

The library relied on the immunoSEQ multiplex PCR assay. A mixture of 60 forward primers for TCR Vbeta segments and 13 reverse primers for TCR Jbeta segments was used in the multiplex PCR. The CDR3 region of rearranged TCR beta genes was amplified from genomic DNA with a multiplex PCR assay. The Illumina HiSeq System was used to sequence the amplified TCR beta libraries as 87-base-pair reads. Per the authors' processing: A later analysis tallied 75 million to 95 million unique TCR beta chains across the roughly 610 repertoires, and about 12 million of those chains were shared by two or more donors. Raw reads were error-corrected and collapsed into unique sequences by a nearest-neighbor algorithm in which closely related sequences were merged to remove PCR and sequencing errors. To assign V, D and J gene segments, CDR3 sequences were aligned to IMGT reference sequences. Each retained sequence needed at least a six-nucleotide match to both a V gene segment and a J gene segment. Rearrangements were classified as productive when the CDR3 lacked stop codons and remained in frame with V and J, and all other rearrangements were classified as non-productive. Following IMGT convention, CDR3 was defined as the stretch from the second conserved V-encoded cysteine to the conserved J-encoded phenylalanine. The earlier analysis of about 640 of the donors excluded any sequence lacking an unambiguous match to a single V gene segment. An earlier analysis of just under 600 of the donors called V segments functional above 56.7% productive rearrangements and segregating when the between-donor standard deviation exceeded 5%. A statistical classification framework was built to diagnose cytomegalovirus status from the catalog of TCR beta chain sequences. V and J gene assignment, in a later analysis, came from comparing TCR nucleotide sequences with IMGT/GENE-DB human TR gene sequences. In a later analysis, CDR3 sequences and most-parsimonious VDJ recombination scenarios were assigned using the TCRdist pipeline. In a later analysis, each TCR beta chain was defined by its CDR3 amino acid sequence together with its V-gene family, and reads without a unique V-gene family were excluded. To address suspected cross-contamination and a sequencing artifact, a later analysis removed around 600 highly shared, low-generation-probability nucleotide sequences. A later analysis calculated a clonal expansion index for each public chain from normalized within-repertoire ranks of inferred template counts. Generation probabilities in a later analysis came from a VDJ recombination model fitted to out-of-frame rearrangements, and those results were checked against IGoR. Hypergeometric tests were used in a later analysis to score TCR-TCR, TCR-HLA and TCR-CMV co-occurrence, with a repertoire-size bias correction applied to the TCR pairs. To estimate false discovery rates, a later analysis permuted the HLA or CMV assignments 20 times. A later analysis grouped co-occurring TCRs with DBSCAN, adding TCRdist sequence similarity when clustering within HLA-allele-positive subsets. Co-occurrence clustering excluded repertoires with fewer than 30,000 or more than 120,000 public chains, plus five with anomalous nucleotide sharing. Here the immuneACCESS table is served through TCRdb, limited to in-frame sequences with V and J called. Missing clones are a known gap in these copies; in checked studies unresolved V genes cover under half, and the rest lacks a known reason. D and trimming come from the DNA, and the V and J calls and clone size come from that table. Across this sample there are under 200,000 clones, with roughly 78% seen only once. The ten largest make up around 1.9% of the sample.

Sequencing input: PBMCs. The origin of this receptor is a man in his forties in good health and CMV-seronegative. The chain employs TRBV27 and TRBJ2-2; the central 13 bases match TRBD2. The nucleotide sequence reads TGTGCCAGCGGACTAGCGGGAGATAACGGGGAGCTGTTTTTT. Translated, it reads CASGLAGDNGELFF.